The 5 T cell receptor beta chains below all came from one sample that was sequenced in a study of blood T cell repertoires in COVID-19. Here immunoSEQ multiplex PCR was the method, and the copy in TCRdb shows in-frame clones only, minus some. The sample includes more than 250,000 clones, roughly 86% seen only once; the top ten take approximately 1.5%. Sequencing used peripheral blood. The receptors were sampled from a woman in her fifties or sixties with acute or convalescent COVID-19.

The J gene is TRBJ2-1, the V gene TRBV24-1; 7 bases map to TRBD1. The CDR3 sequence is 17 residues long. J was trimmed by 2 bases and V by 4 bases; bases with no gene match: 10. Per the germline V gene, CDR1 is KGHDR and CDR2 is SFDVKD. Here the CDR3 reads CATSDPARDSTYNEQFF. In nucleotides, the CDR3 is TGTGCCACCAGTGACCCCGCACGGGACAGCACCTACAATGAGCAGTTCTTC.

The chain couples TRBV7-2 to TRBJ2-1, with TRBD2 as a possible D gene (6 bases). Germline-derived CDR1 and CDR2 are SGHTA and FQGNSA. Deletions cut 5 bases from V and 0 bases from J, with 14 bases between. The CDR3 contains 16 residues. The CDR3 nucleotides are TGTGCCAGCAGCGCACACGGAGCGGGCTCCTACAATGAGCAGTTCTTC. Protein sequence: CASSAHGAGSYNEQFF.

The chain links TRBV25-1 to TRBJ2-7; TRBD1 is a possible D gene (5 bases). This CDR3 comprises 14 residues. Trimming removed 4 bases at V and 2 bases at J, with 12 bases between. Germline V CDR1 and CDR2: MGHDK, SYGVNS. This CDR3 reads CASSGVTGAYEQYF. CDR3 DNA: TGTGCCAGCAGTGGGGTAACAGGAGCCTACGAGCAGTACTTC.

This rearrangement joins TRBV20-1 to TRBJ2-3; no definite D call. The ends were cut back, 3 bases at V and 4 bases at J, with 11 bases in the middle. CDR1 DFQATT and CDR2 SNEGSKA come from the germline V gene (reference sequence). The CDR3 sequence is 13 residues long. The CDR3 region has the DNA TGCAGTGCTAGTTCCGGGTTCCCAGATACGCAGTATTTT. Encoded protein: CSASSGFPDTQYF.

This chain joins TRBV5-1 and TRBJ1-4; tentatively, D is TRBD1 (5 bases). The germline CDR1 and CDR2 sequences are SGHRS and YFSETQ. CDR3 length equals 16 residues. V lost 1 base, J lost 7 bases, and 17 bases lay in between. CDR3 sequence reads: CASSLIGWGVREKLFF. The CDR3 DNA is TGCGCCAGCAGCTTGATCGGGTGGGGCGTTCGTGAAAAACTGTTTTTT.